The rows below give T cell receptor beta chains drawn from one sample of a study of vaccination effects on CD4 cells after COVID-19. Some clones are missing from TCRdb's copy, which holds only in-frame ones; the method was immunoSEQ multiplex PCR. Of nearly 50,000 clones in the sample, about four fifths were seen once. The antigens for these receptors are not known. The starting material was CD4+ T cells from PBMCs cultured without peptide, obtained after COVID-19 vaccination. Receptor source: a human donor who had a prior SARS-CoV-2 infection. The conserved cysteine and the conserved F or W are not part of the CDR3 here.

j_gene	v_gene	len	CDR3aa
TRBJ1-6	TRBV11-2	14	ASSLAPGTGNSPLH
TRBJ2-5	TRBV7-2	12	ASSPDMGPETQY
TRBJ2-2	TRBV13	11	ASSLRSTGELF
TRBJ2-7	TRBV7-9	14	ASSLRLPGHTYEQY
TRBJ1-4	TRBV6-2/TRBV6-3	12	ASSHNRLGEKLF
TRBJ2-7	TRBV19	13	ASRPRGDRVKEQY
TRBJ1-2	TRBV4-2	13	ASSPDRQDNYGYT
TRBJ2-1	TRBV7-2	14	ASSLSPAGLYNEQF
TRBJ2-1	TRBV20-1	13	SASTGQRTYNEQF
TRBJ2-3	TRBV5-1	15	ASSADRGGGTTDTQY
TRBJ2-3	TRBV2	13	ASRRRQGETDTQY
TRBJ2-7	TRBV5-6	13	ASSRVAGPSYEQY
TRBJ2-3	TRBV29-1	11	SVDETARDTQY
TRBJ2-1	TRBV2	9	ASLTTAEQF
TRBJ2-7	TRBV28	12	ASSLGGKTYEQY
TRBJ2-3	TRBV7-3	11	ASAPGSTDTQY
TRBJ1-1	TRBV21-1	14	ASSKEGDGENTEAF
TRBJ1-6	TRBV7-2	13	ASSPRGSYNSPLH
TRBJ2-7	TRBV29-1	12	SVERLAGASEQY
TRBJ2-2	TRBV2	10	ASSVGAGELF
TRBJ2-2	TRBV7-9	11	ASSLRNTGELF
TRBJ2-1	TRBV11-3	15	ASSFSGQRDRGLEQF
TRBJ1-2	TRBV28	10	ASSLRLYGYT
TRBJ2-1	TRBV11-3	15	ASSPKKTGGPHNEQF
TRBJ2-3	TRBV11-3	12	ASSLVGDTDTQY
TRBJ2-3	TRBV7-3	12	ASRGTGEWSTQY
TRBJ2-5	TRBV9	14	ASSVGREGRGETQY
TRBJ1-2	TRBV10-3	11	AISLTVYYGYT